Detailed here is one TCR beta chain. The antigen remains unidentified. The data were obtained in a study of OX40 agonist ivuxolimab in advanced cancers. Study as a whole: Intravenous ivuxolimab was administered to patients every 2 weeks at 0.01 to 10 mg/kg. It was permissible to have had prior anti-PD-1, anti-PD-L1 or anti-CTLA-4 therapy, and more than 30% had some. Dose-escalation subjects each had hepatocellular carcinoma, melanoma, renal cell or head and neck cancer.

General study points: Clonal expansion was seen in CD4+ and CD8+ blood T cells by week 6 at 0.1 to 3.0 mg/kg.

Profiling relied on immunoSEQ multiplex PCR, and the TCRdb table lists in-frame clones only, not all of them. The data contain tens of thousands of clones, about nine tenths of them singletons. The V gene's germline CDR1 is KGHSY and CDR2 FQNENV. The CDR3 length is 14 residues. V was pared by 3 bases and J by 4 bases, with 11 bases between. V and J are TRBV16 and TRBJ2-3, with a tentative D call TRBD1 (6 bases). The source of this sequence is an adult with an advanced solid tumor such as melanoma, head and neck, liver or kidney cancer. Sequences were derived from CD4+ or CD8+ T cells sorted from blood, sampled in a trial of the OX40 agonist ivuxolimab. The CDR3 sequence: CASSQLEGADTQYF. CDR3 nucleotide sequence: TGTGCCAGCAGCCAGCTTGAGGGGGCAGATACGCAGTATTTT.